This record covers a single TCR beta chain. Its antigen specificity is not known. No base quality information exists; no much larger clone differs at one position. Using the deep immunoSEQ assay, multiplex PCR amplified TCR CDR3 regions from genomic DNA. Genomic DNA extracted from each cell subset was distributed evenly over all wells of several immunoSEQ 96-well plates, and each plate served as one replicate. For sorted subsets, 200 to 250 ng of genomic DNA, equivalent to some 33,000 T cell genomes, went into each replicate PCR. Purified libraries were quantified with a Qubit 3.0 fluorometer, sized on a Bioanalyzer 2100, and re-quantified with the KAPA Library Quantification kit. Every immunoSEQ 96-well plate was sequenced on a dedicated single-read 150-cycle Illumina NextSeq 550 flow cell. The authors processed their data as follows. The immunoSEQ output contained only junctional sequences without quality scores, so filtering could not match that applied to full-length reads. To assign V/J genes and CDR3, sequences were annotated using PyIR, a Python wrapper for IgBLAST v1.9, with IMGT germline references. Reads were removed for weak V/J assignments (E-value above 1e-6), missing CDR3, stop codons, out-of-frame junctions, or ambiguous translated residues. V3J clonotypes were defined as sequences sharing the same inferred V gene, J gene, and CDR3 amino acid sequence. Percentage overlap between repertoires was calculated by dividing the number of shared unique clonotypes by the size of the smaller repertoire. Three approaches were used to assess repertoire richness: RTK rarefaction, the Chao1 estimator, and Recon v2.1 estimates of unobserved clonotypes. Generation probabilities were computed with OLGA for all TCRbeta clonotypes obtained by the gDNA method from several donors. TCRdb re-hosts the immuneACCESS table, in-frame sequences only. Its copies lack some clones; in the studies checked, an unresolved V gene accounts for under half of them, and the cause for the rest is not known. From that table come the V and J calls and clone size; the DNA was used to work out D and trimming. This sample holds roughly 1,500,000 clones; approximately 98.5% were observed only once. Over 0.3% of the sample is in the top ten clones.

The donors were healthy, HIV-negative adults who had no recently reported acute infections or vaccinations. Every donor was a Caucasian adult residing in Nashville, Tennessee, USA. CD4+ T cells were enriched by magnetic negative selection; naive cells were then positively selected on CD45RA, and the negative fraction formed the memory subset. After blood collection by leukapheresis, PBMCs were isolated using Ficoll-Histopaque density gradient centrifugation and then cryopreserved in the vapor phase of liquid nitrogen. Analytical flow cytometry was used to check the purity and quantity of each magnetically sorted T cell population. Genomic DNA was isolated from each sorted fraction and quantified by UV absorbance on a Nanodrop 2000c. The sample belongs to a study of shared clonotypes between healthy human individuals (TCRdb year 2020). Study-level background: The cohort included a few men and a couple of women between 18 and 49 years of age. For each donor, CD4 naive and CD4 memory were each given three plates, CD8 naive was given two plates, and CD8 memory was given one plate. To estimate repertoire size and how much clonotype sharing occurs between individuals, the study deeply sequenced the blood TCR repertoires of five healthy adults. To increase sequencing depth and limit assay-specific biases, TCR repertoire library preparation and sequencing were carried out by different laboratories using diverse techniques. Per donor, leukapheresis produced somewhere between about 0.9 and 9.5 billion PBMCs.

V is cut back by 2 bases and J by 3 bases, with 0 bases in the junction unmatched. Counted from cysteine to phenylalanine, this CDR3 has 13 amino acids. Kept here is only the CDR3 DNA, which spans 39 bases and is read in frame from base 1. What the research found in general, with its limitations: Larger estimated clonotype richness was generally found for naive subsets than for memory subsets. Pairwise subsampling led to the expectation that sequencing depth would affect the degree of clonotype sharing among donors. The small number of donors limited the genetic and exposure-history diversity represented. Across a few donors, about 5.2% of naive CD4, around 3.5% of naive CD8, 2% to 2.5% of memory CD4, and 0.4% to 0.45% of memory CD8 clonotypes were shared. Compared with non-shared clonotypes, the clonotypes found in all four sorted-subset donors had higher generation probabilities. Rarefaction of sorted-subset datasets indicated incomplete sequencing despite the large sequencing depth. Sampling was restricted to blood, and TCR repertoires in tissue are likely to differ from TCR repertoires in blood.

The TCR sequence derives from a man in his thirties or forties in good health. Recombination connected TRBV23-1 to TRBJ2-5, and TRBD2 aligns with 7 junction nucleotides. TRBV23-1 is an ORF, and what it does is uncertain. Sample: naive CD4+ T cells sorted from blood. In light of the paper, this sample's cell subset or site label describes: CD45RA+ positively selected. Here the CDR3 is given as CASSQSGEETQYF. The DNA sequence is TGCGCCAGCAGTCAAAGCGGGGAAGAGACCCAGTACTTC.